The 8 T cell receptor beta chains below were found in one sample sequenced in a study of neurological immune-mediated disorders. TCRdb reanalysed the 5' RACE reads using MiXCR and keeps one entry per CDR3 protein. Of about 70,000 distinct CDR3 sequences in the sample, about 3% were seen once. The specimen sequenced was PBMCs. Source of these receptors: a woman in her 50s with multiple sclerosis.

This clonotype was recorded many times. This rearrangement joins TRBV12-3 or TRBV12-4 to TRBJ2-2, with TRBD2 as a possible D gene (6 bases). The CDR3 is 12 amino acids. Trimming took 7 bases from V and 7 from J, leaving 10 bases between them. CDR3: CASTSGLGELFF. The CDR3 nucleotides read TGTGCCAGCACCTCGGGACTCGGGGAGCTGTTTTTT.

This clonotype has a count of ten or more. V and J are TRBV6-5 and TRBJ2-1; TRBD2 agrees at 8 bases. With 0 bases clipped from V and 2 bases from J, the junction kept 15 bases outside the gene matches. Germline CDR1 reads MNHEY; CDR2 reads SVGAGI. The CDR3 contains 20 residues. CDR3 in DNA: TGTGCCAGCAGTTACTCGGACCTAGGTCTAGCGGGCCTCACCTACAATGAGCAGTTCTTC. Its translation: CASSYSDLGLAGLTYNEQFF.

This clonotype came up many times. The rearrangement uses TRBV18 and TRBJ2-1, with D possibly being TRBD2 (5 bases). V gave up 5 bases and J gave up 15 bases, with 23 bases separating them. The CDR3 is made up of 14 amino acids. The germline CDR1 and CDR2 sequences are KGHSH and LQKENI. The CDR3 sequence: CASSSQRGSGNGFF. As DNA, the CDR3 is TGTGCCAGCTCATCCCAACGTGGGTCGGGGAACGGGTTCTTC.

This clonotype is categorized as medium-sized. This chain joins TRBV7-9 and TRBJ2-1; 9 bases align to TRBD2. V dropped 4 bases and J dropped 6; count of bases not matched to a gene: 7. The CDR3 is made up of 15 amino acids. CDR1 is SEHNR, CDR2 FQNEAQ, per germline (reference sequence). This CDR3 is CASSSPGTSFNEQFF. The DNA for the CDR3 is TGTGCCAGCAGCTCCCCTGGGACTAGCTTCAATGAGCAGTTCTTC.

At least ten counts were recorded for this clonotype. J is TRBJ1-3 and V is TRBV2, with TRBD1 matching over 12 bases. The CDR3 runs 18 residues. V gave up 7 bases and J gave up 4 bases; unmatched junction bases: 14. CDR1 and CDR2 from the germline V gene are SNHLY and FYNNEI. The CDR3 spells CASKVGQGAWRSGNTIYF. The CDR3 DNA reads TGTGCCAGCAAAGTGGGACAGGGGGCCTGGAGATCCGGAAACACCATATATTTT.

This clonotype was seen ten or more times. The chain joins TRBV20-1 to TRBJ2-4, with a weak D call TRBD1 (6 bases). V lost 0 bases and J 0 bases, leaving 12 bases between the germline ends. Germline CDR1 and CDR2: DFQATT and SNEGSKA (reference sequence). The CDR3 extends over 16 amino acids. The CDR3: CSARDFGQLAKNIQYF. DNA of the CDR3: TGCAGTGCTAGAGATTTCGGACAGCTAGCCAAAAACATTCAGTACTTC.

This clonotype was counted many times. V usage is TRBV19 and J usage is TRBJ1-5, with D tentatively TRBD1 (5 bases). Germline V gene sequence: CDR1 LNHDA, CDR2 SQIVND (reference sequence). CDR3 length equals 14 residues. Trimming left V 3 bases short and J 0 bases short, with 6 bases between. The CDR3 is CASSIQGSNQPQHF. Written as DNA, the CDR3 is TGTGCCAGTAGTATCCAGGGTAGCAATCAGCCCCAGCATTTT.

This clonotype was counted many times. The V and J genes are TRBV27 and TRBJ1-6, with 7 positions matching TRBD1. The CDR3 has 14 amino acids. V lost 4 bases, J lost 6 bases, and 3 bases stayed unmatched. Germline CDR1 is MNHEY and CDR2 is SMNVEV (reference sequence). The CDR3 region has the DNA TGTGCCAGCAGTTACAGGGGATTTAATTCACCCCTCCACTTT. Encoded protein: CASSYRGFNSPLHF.